This T cell receptor (beta chain) was documented in a study of neoadjuvant anti-PD-1 for oral cavity cancer. The assay was immunoSEQ multiplex PCR, and TCRdb's table has in-frame clones only and misses some. The sample yields 30,000 or so clones, almost 80% seen once. Time point defined: after neoadjuvant nivolumab, at surgical resection. Patients had newly diagnosed, untreated stage II-IVA oral cavity squamous cell carcinoma. Germline trimming cut 4 bases from V and 7 bases from J; bases unmatched to any gene: 11. Germline lookup yields CDR1 LGHNA and CDR2 YSLEER. The CDR3 covers 16 residues. Remarks on this clone: The target antigen is unknown.

Study results and caveats: Each response group had just a few patients in TCR analyses.

The TCR originated in a person aged 35-79 years with oral cavity squamous cell carcinoma. Source: PBMCs, taken after nivolumab (anti-PD-1) treatment. This chain joins TRBV4-3 and TRBJ1-4; TRBD1 aligns across 8 bases. The CDR3 region has the DNA TGCGCCAGCAGCCCCCGGACAGGGAGAGAGGGTGAAAAACTGTTTTTT. Translation: CASSPRTGREGEKLFF.